This TCR beta chain derives from a study of blood T cell repertoires in COVID-19. The germline V gene has CDR1 SQVTM and CDR2 ANQGSEA. V shed 4 bases and J 6 bases; nucleotides not matched to a gene: 6. The CDR3 loop spans 13 amino acids. TCRdb's table, derived via immunoSEQ multiplex PCR, lists solely in-frame clones and lacks some. The sample lists about 280,000 clones; roughly 89% were seen once. The TCR sequence derives from a woman younger than 35 with acute COVID-19. What was sequenced was PBMCs or T cells enriched from blood (not recorded which). The chain carries TRBV29-1 and TRBJ1-1; 9 bases map to TRBD1. CDR3 nucleotides: TGCAGCGTTGTCTCGGACAGGGGTTCTGAAGCTTTCTTT. Residues: CSVVSDRGSEAFF.